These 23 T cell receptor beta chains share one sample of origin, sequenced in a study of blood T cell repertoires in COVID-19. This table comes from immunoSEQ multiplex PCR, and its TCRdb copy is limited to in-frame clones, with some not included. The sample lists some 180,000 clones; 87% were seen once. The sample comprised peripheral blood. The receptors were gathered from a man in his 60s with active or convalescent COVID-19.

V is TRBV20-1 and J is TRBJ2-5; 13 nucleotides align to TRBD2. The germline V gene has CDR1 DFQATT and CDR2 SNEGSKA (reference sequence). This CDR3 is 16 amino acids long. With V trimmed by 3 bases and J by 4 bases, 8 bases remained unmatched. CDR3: CSASILAGGPGETQYF. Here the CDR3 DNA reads TGCAGTGCTAGTATACTAGCGGGGGGGCCGGGAGAGACCCAGTACTTC.

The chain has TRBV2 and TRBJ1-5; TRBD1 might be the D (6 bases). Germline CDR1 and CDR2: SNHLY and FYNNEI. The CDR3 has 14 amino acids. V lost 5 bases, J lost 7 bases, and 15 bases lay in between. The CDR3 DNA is TGTGCCAGCAGTTCACAGGGAGTTAGCCAGCCCCAGCATTTT. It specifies CASSSQGVSQPQHF.

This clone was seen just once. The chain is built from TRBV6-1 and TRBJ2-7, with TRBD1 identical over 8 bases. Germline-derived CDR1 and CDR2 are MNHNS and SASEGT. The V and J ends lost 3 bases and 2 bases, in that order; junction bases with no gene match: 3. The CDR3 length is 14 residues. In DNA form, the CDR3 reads TGTGCCAGCAGTGATTGGGACAGGCCCTACGAGCAGTACTTC. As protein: CASSDWDRPYEQYF.

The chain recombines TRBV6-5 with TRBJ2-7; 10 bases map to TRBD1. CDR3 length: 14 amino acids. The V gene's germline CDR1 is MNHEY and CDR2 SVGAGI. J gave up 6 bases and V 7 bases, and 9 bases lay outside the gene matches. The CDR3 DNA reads TGTGCCAGCAAGAGACAGGGGGCGGGGCTCGAGCAGTACTTC. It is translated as CASKRQGAGLEQYF.

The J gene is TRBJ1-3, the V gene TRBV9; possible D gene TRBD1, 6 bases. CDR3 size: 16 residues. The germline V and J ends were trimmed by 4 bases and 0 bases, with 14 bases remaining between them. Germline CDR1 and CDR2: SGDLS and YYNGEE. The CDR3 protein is CASSPQDRGSGNTIYF. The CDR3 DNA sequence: TGTGCCAGCAGCCCACAGGACAGAGGCTCTGGAAACACCATATATTTT.

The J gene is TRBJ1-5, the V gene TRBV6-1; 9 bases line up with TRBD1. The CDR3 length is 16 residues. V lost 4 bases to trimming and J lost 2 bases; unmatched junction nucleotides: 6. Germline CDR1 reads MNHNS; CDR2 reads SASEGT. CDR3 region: CASSGRQGGGNQPQHF. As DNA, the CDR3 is TGTGCCAGCAGTGGGAGACAGGGGGGGGGCAATCAGCCCCAGCATTTT.

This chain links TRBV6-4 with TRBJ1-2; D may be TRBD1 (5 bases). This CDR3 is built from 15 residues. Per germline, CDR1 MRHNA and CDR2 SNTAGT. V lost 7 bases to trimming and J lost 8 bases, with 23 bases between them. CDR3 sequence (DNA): TGTGCCAGCACCCCGACCCCAGGGTCATTTTGGGGCTACACCTTC. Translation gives CASTPTPGSFWGYTF.

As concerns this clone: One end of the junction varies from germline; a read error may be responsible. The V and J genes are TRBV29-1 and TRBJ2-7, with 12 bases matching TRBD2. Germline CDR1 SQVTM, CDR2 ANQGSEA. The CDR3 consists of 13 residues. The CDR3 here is CSVEEVTSGGRDF. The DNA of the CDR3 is TGCAGCGTTGAAGAGGTGACTAGCGGGGGCCGGGACTTC.

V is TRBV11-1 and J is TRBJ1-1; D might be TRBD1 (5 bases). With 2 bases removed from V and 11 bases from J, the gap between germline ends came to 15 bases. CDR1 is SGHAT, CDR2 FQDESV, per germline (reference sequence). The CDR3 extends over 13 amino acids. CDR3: CASSLSGAGRAFF. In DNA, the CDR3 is TGTGCCAGCAGCTTAAGTGGGGCAGGGAGGGCTTTCTTT.

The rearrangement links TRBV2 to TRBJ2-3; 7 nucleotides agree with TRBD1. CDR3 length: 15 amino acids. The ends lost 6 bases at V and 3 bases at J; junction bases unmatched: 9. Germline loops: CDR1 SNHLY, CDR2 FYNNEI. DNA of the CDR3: TGTGCCAGCAGATTTTACAGGGGAAGGACAGATACGCAGTATTTT. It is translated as CASRFYRGRTDTQYF.

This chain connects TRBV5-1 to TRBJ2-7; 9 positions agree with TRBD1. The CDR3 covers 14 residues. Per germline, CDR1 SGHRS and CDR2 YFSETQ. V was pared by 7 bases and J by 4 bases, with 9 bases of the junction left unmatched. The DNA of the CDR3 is TGCGCCAGCGGTTCCGGGACAGGGTTGTACGAGCAGTACTTC. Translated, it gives CASGSGTGLYEQYF.

The CDR3 loop is CASSQDPKETQYF. As DNA, the CDR3 is TGTGCCAGCAGCCAAGACCCAAAAGAGACCCAGTACTTC. V gene TRBV4-2 combines with J gene TRBJ2-5; the D is unclear. Germline V gene sequence: CDR1 LGHNA, CDR2 YNFKEQ. The CDR3 runs to 13 residues. Trimming stripped 0 bases from V and 3 bases from J, with 5 bases between.

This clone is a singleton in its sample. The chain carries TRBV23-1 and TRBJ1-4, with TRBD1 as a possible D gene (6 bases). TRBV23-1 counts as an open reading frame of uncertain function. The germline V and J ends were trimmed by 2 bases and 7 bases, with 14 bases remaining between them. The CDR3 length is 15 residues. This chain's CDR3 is CASSQNRESGEKLFF. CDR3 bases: TGCGCCAGCAGTCAAAACAGGGAGAGTGGTGAAAAACTGTTTTTT.

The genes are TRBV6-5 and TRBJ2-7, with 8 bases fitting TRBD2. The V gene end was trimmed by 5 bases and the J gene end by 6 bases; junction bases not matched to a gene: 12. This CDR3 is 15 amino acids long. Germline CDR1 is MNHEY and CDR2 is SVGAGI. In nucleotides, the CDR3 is TGTGCCAGCAGTACCCCGGGTAGCGGGGTCCCCGAGCAGTACTTC. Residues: CASSTPGSGVPEQYF.

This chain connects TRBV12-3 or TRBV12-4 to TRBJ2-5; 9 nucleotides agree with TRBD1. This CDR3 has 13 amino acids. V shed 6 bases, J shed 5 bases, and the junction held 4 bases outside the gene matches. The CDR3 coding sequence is TGTGCCAGCAGGCGGACAGGGGACGAGACCCAGTACTTC. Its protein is CASRRTGDETQYF.

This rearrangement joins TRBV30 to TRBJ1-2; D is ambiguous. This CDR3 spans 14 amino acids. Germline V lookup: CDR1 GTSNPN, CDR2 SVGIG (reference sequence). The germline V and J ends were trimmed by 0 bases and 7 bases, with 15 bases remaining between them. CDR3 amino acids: CAWSVQSSGVGYTF. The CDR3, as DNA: TGTGCCTGGAGTGTACAATCTTCAGGTGTTGGCTACACCTTC.

The CDR3 nucleotides are TGTGCCAGCCAGGACAGCTACAATCAGCCCCAGCATTTT. Amino acid sequence: CASQDSYNQPQHF. The chain recombines TRBV2 with TRBJ1-5; possibly TRBD1 for D (6 bases). Germline lookup yields CDR1 SNHLY and CDR2 FYNNEI. CDR3 length: 13 residues. Trimming cost V 8 bases and J 3 bases, with 11 bases left between them. The entire variable domain, with the rest obtained from reference TRBV2 and TRBJ1-5, is as follows: EPEVTQTPSHQVTQMGQEVILRCVPISNHLYFYWYRQILGQKVEFLVSFYNNEISEKSEIFDDQFSVERPDGSNFTLKIRSTKLEDSAMYFCASQDSYNQPQHFGDGTRLSIL.

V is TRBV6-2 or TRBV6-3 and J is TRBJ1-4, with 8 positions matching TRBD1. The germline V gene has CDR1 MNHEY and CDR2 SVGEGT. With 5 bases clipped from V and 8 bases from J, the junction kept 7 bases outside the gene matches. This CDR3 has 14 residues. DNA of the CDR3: TGTGCCAGCAGTAAGACAGGGGTCAGCGAAAAACTGTTTTTT. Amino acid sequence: CASSKTGVSEKLFF.

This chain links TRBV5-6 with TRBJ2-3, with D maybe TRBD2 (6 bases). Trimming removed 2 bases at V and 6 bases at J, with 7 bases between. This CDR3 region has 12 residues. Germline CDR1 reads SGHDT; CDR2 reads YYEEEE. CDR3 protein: CASSLGRDTQYF. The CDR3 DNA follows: TGTGCCAGCAGCTTAGGGAGGGATACGCAGTATTTT. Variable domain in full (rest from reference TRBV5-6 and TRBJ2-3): DAGVTQSPTHLIKTRGQQVTLRCSPKSGHDTVSWYQQALGQGPQFIFQYYEEEERQRGNFPDRFSGHQFPNYSSELNVNALLLGDSALYLCASSLGRDTQYFGPGTRLTVL.

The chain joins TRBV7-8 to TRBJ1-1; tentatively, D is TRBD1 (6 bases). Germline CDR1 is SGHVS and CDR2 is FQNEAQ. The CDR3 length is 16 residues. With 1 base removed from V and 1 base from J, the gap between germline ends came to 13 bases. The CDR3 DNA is TGTGCCAGCAGCTTAGGTAGGGGACACTGGAACACTGAAGCTTTCTTT. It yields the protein CASSLGRGHWNTEAFF. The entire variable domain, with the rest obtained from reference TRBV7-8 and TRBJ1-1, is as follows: GAGVSQSPRYKVAKRGQDVALRCDPISGHVSLFWYQQALGQGPEFLTYFQNEAQLDKSGLPSDRFFAERPEGSVSTLKIQRTQQEDSAVYLCASSLGRGHWNTEAFFGQGTRLTVV.

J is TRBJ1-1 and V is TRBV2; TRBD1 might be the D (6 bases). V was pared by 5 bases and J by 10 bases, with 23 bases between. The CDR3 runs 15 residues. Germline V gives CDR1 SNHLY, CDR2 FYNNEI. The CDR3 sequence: CASSYPVGQPSRAFF. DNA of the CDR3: TGTGCCAGCAGTTACCCGGTTGGACAGCCCTCCCGAGCTTTCTTT.

The DNA of the CDR3 is TGCGCCAGCAGCTTGGAAGGTGGGCAGCCAAATCAGCCCCAGCATTTT. Its protein is CASSLEGGQPNQPQHF. V gene TRBV5-1 combines with J gene TRBJ1-5; D uncertain. The length of the CDR3 is 16 residues. Germline CDR1 and CDR2: SGHRS and YFSETQ. V was cut by 0 bases and J by 4 bases, with 14 bases left in between.

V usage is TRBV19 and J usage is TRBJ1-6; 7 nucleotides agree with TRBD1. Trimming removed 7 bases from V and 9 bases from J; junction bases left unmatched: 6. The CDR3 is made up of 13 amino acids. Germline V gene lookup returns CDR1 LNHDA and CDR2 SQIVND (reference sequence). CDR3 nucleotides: TGTGCCAGTAAGCGACAGGGCGGTTCACCCCTCCACTTT. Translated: CASKRQGGSPLHF.